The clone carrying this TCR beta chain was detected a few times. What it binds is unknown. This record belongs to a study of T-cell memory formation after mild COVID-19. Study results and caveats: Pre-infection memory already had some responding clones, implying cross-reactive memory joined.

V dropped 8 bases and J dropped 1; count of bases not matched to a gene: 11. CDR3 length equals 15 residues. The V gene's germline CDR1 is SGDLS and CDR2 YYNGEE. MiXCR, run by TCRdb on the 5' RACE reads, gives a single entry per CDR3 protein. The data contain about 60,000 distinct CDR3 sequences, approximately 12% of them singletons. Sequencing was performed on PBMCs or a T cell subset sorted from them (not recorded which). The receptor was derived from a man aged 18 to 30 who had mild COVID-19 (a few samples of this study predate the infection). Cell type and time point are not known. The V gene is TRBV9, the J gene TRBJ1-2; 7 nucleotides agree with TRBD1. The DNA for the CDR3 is TGTGCCAGTACCTTGGCAGGGGGAAGTAACTATGGCTACACCTTC. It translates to CASTLAGGSNYGYTF.